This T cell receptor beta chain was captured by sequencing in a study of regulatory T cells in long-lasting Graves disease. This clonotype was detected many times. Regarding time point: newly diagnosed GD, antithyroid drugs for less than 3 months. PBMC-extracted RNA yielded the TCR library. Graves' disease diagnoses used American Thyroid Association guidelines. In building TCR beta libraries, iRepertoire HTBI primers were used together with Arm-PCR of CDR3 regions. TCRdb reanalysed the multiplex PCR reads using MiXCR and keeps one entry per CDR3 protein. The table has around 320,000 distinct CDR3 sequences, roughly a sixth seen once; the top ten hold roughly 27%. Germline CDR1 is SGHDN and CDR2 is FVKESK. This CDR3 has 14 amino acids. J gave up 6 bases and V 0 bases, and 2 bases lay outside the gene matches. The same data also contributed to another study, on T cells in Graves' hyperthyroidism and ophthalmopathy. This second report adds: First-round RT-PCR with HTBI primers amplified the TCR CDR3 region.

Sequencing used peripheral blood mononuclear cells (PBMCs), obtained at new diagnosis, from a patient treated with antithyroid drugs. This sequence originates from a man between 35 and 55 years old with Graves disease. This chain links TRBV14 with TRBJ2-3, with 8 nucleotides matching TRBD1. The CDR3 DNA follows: TGTGCCAGCAGCCAAGATCACAGGGGGGATACGCAGTATTTT. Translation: CASSQDHRGDTQYF.